This T cell receptor beta chain was obtained from a study of OX40 agonist ivuxolimab in advanced cancers. Regarding the study as a whole: Low normalized T-cell clonal expansion was additionally recorded for some nonresponders. More expanded clones were seen, on average, in CD8+ T cells than in CD4+. Antigen specificity remained undetermined for the expanded peripheral T cells. Within 6 weeks, CD4+ and CD8+ blood T cells expanded clonally at 0.1 to 3.0 mg/kg.

The assay was immunoSEQ multiplex PCR, and TCRdb's table has in-frame clones only and misses some. The sample has some 81,000 clones, around nine tenths seen once. The V segment lost 6 bases and the J segment 5 bases; nucleotides outside the gene matches: 9. Germline V gene lookup returns CDR1 KGHSH and CDR2 LQKENI. The CDR3 spans 15 residues. Comment on this clone: The target antigen is unknown.

The clonotype was recovered from an adult with an advanced solid tumor such as melanoma, head and neck, liver or kidney cancer. The chain has TRBV18 and TRBJ2-1, with 8 nucleotides matching TRBD2. Sequenced material: CD4+ or CD8+ T cells sorted from blood, taken in a trial of the OX40 agonist ivuxolimab. CDR3 sequence: CASSQSGSDNNEQFF. Here the CDR3 DNA reads TGTGCCAGCTCCCAAAGCGGGAGCGATAACAATGAGCAGTTCTTC.